This TCR beta chain came from a study of blood T cells in healthy people across ages. Overall study results and limits: Conclusively comparing naive with antigen-experienced cells was impossible with unsorted PBMCs.

A second PCR of roughly 7 to 11 cycles used a sample-barcoded 5' primer and a J-beta primer mix. One entry per CDR3 protein, called by TCRdb with MiXCR from the 5' RACE reads. The sample includes fewer than 1.5 million distinct CDR3 sequences, roughly 40% seen only once; the top ten take roughly 7.9%. Germline V gives CDR1 MGHRA, CDR2 YSYEKL. The CDR3 length is 13 residues. V lost 4 bases and J 5 bases, leaving 12 bases between the germline ends. A remark on this clonotype: The antigen remains undetermined.

The sequenced sample was blood. The origin of this receptor is a woman between 18 and 30 years old in good health. This chain uses TRBV4-1 with TRBJ2-7; possibly TRBD2 for D (5 bases). The CDR3, as DNA: TGCGCCAGCAGCCGAGTAGGAGGTAACGAGCAGTACTTC. It encodes CASSRVGGNEQYF.